This T cell receptor beta chain was recorded in a study of blood T cell repertoires in COVID-19. In the study overall: Both acute and convalescent COVID-19 samples were obtained from the United States, Italy and Spain. The cDNA or gDNA used as material had been derived from T cells, B-cell-depleted T cells, or PBMCs.

In the authors' methods: Reference gene primers were amplified, and this amplification served to estimate nucleated cell counts. Only in-frame clones appear in the TCRdb table, and some are missing; sequencing was by immunoSEQ multiplex PCR. V and J calls plus clone size are reproduced from that table; the DNA served to infer D and trimming. The sample holds approximately 330,000 clones; roughly 90% are singletons and the top ten take approximately 4%. Sequencing was carried out using peripheral blood. The receptor was isolated from a woman aged 50 to 65 with active or convalescent COVID-19.

The CDR3 is CASSLRGIGTGELFF. CDR3 bases: TGTGCCAGTAGTCTCAGGGGAATAGGTACCGGGGAGCTGTTTTTT. The chain employs TRBV19 and TRBJ2-2; TRBD1 is a possible D gene (6 bases). The ends were cut back, 5 bases at V and 5 bases at J, with 15 bases in the middle. The CDR3 is 15 amino acids. From germline, CDR1 is LNHDA and CDR2 SQIVND (reference sequence).